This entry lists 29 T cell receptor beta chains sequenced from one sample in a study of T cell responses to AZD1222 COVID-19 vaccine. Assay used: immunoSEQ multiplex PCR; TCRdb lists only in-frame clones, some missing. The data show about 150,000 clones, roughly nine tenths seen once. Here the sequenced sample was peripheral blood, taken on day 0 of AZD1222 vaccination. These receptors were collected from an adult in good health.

CDR3 in amino acids: CASSLVGVRQETQYF. CDR3 nucleotide sequence: TGTGCCAGCAGCTTAGTGGGGGTTCGCCAAGAGACCCAGTACTTC. J is TRBJ2-5 and V is TRBV7-2; TRBD1 or TRBD2 may be the D gene (5 bases each). The CDR3 has 15 residues. V lost 1 base, J lost 1 base, and 10 bases lay in between. In germline, CDR1 is SGHTA, CDR2 FQGNSA.

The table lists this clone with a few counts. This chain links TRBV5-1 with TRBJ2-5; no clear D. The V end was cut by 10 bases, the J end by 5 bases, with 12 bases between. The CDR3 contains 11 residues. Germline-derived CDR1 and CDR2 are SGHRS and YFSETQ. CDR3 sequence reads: CASASGETQYF. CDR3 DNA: TGCGCCTCCGCCAGTGGGGAGACCCAGTACTTC.

CDR3 region: CASSRLGQGIDEQYF. In nucleotides, the CDR3 is TGTGCCAGCAGCCGCCTTGGACAGGGAATCGACGAGCAGTACTTC. This chain links TRBV6-5 with TRBJ2-7; 8 bases are shared with TRBD1. The germline gives CDR1 MNHEY, CDR2 SVGAGI. V lost 6 bases to trimming and J lost 5 bases; unmatched junction nucleotides: 12. There are 15 residues in the CDR3.

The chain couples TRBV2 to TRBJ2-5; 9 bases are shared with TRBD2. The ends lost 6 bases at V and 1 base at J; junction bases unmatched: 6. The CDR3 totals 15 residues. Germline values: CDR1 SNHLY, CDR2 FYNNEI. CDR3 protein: CASRREGGLQETQYF. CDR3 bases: TGTGCCAGCAGGCGGGAGGGCGGCCTCCAAGAGACCCAGTACTTC.

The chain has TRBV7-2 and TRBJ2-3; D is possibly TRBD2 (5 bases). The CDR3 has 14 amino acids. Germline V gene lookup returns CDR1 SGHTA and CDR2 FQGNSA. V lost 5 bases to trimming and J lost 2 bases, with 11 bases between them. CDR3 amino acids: CASSPRLATDTQYF. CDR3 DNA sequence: TGTGCCAGCAGCCCAAGGCTAGCCACAGATACGCAGTATTTT. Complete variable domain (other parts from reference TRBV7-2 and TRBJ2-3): GAGVSQSPSNKVTEKGKDVELRCDPISGHTALYWYRQSLGQGLEFLIYFQGNSAPDKSGLPSDRFSAERTGGSVSTLTIQRTQQEDSAVYLCASSPRLATDTQYFGPGTRLTVL.

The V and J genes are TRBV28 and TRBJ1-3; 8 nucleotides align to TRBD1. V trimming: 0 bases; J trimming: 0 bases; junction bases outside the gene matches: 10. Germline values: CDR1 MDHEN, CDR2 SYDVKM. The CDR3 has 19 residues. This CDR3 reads CASSLWGVTGGSSGNTIYF. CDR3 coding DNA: TGTGCCAGCAGTTTATGGGGTGTAACAGGGGGGAGCTCTGGAAACACCATATATTTT.

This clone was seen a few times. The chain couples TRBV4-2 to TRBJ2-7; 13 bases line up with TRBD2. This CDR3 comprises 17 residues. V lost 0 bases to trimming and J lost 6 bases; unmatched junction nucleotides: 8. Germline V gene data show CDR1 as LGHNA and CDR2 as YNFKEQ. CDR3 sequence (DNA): TGTGCCAGCAGCCAAGACGGTCGGGGACTAGCGGGACGCGAGCAGTACTTC. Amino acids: CASSQDGRGLAGREQYF.

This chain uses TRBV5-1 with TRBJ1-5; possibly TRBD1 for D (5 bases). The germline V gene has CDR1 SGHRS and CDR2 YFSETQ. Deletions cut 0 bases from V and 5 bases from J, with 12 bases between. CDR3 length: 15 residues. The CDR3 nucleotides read TGCGCCAGCAGCTTGGGGGGGAATCTAGATCAGCCCCAGCATTTT. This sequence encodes CASSLGGNLDQPQHF.

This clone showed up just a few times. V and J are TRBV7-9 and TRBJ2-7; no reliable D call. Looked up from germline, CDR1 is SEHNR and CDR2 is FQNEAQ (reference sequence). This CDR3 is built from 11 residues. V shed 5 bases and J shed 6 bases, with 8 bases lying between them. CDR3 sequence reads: CASSPLLEQYF. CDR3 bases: TGTGCCAGCAGCCCCCTTCTCGAGCAGTACTTC.

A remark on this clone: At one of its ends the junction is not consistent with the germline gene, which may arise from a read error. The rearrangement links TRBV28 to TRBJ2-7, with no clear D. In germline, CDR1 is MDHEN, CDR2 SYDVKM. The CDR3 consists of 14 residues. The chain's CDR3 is CASSLPLPSHEQYF. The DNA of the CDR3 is TGTGCCAGCAGTTTGCCGCTACCCTCCCACGAGCAGTACTTC. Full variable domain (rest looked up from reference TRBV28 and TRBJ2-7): DVKVTQSSRYLVKRTGEKVFLECVQDMDHENMFWYRQDPGLGLRLIYFSYDVKMKEKGDIPEGYSVSREKKERFSLILESASTNQTSMYLCASSLPLPSHEQYFGPGTRLTVT.

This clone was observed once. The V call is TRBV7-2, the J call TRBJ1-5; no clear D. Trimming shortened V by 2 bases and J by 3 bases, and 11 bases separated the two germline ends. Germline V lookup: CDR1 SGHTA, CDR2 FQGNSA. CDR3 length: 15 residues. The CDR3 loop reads CASSLKVGINQPQHF. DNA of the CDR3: TGTGCCAGCAGCTTAAAAGTGGGGATCAATCAGCCCCAGCATTTT. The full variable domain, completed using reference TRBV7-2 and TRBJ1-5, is GAGVSQSPSNKVTEKGKDVELRCDPISGHTALYWYRQSLGQGLEFLIYFQGNSAPDKSGLPSDRFSAERTGGSVSTLTIQRTQQEDSAVYLCASSLKVGINQPQHFGDGTRLSIL.

The CDR3 loop is CASSSSGGYGYTF. CDR3 DNA sequence: TGTGCCAGCAGTTCTTCAGGTGGCTATGGCTACACCTTC. The chain joins TRBV6-6 to TRBJ1-2; the D is unclear. Germline V lookup: CDR1 MNHNY, CDR2 SVGAGI (reference sequence). Between the trimmed V and J ends, which lost 4 bases and 4 bases, there was a span of 10 bases. CDR3 length equals 13 residues.

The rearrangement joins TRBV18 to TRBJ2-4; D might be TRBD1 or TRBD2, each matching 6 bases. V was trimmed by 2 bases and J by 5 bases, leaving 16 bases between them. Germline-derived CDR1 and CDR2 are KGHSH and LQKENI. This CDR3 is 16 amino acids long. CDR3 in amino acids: CASSPYGGGQENIQYF. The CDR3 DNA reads TGTGCCAGCTCACCATACGGTGGGGGGCAGGAAAACATTCAGTACTTC.

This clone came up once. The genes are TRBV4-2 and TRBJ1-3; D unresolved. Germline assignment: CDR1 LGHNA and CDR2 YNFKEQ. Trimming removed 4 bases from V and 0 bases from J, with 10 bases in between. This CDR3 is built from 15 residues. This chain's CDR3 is CASSPLLSSGNTIYF. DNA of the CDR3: TGTGCCAGCAGCCCGCTACTGAGCTCTGGAAACACCATATATTTT.

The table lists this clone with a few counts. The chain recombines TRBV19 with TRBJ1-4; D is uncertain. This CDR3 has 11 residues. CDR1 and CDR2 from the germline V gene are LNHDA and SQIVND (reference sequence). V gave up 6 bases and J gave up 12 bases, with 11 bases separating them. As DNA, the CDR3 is TGTGCCAGTAGCCCGGGGTTAGAACTGTTTTTT. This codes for CASSPGLELFF.

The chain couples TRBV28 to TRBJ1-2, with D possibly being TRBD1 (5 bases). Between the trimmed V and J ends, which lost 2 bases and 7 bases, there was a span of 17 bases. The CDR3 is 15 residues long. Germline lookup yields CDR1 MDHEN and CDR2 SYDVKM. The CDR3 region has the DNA TGTGCCAGCAGTTTAAGCGTCGGGGGTCCGTTTGGCTACACCTTC. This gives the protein CASSLSVGGPFGYTF.

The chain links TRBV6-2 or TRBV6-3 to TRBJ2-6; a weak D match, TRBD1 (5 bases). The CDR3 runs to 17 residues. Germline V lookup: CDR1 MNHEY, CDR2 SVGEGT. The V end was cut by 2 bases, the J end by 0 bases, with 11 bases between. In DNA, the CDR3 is TGTGCCAGCAGTTACATCACAGGTACCTCTGGGGCCAACGTCCTGACTTTC. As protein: CASSYITGTSGANVLTF.

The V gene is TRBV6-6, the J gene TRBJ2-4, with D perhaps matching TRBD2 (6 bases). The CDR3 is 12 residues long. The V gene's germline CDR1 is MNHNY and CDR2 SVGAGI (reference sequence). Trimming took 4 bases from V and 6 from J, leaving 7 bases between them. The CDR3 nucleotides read TGTGCCAGCAGTTTGCGGGGAAACATTCAGTACTTC. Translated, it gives CASSLRGNIQYF.

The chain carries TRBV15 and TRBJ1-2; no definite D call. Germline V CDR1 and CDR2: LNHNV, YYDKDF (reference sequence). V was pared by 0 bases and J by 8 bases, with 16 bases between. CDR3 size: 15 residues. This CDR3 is CATSRDTSTGHGYTF. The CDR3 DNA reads TGTGCCACCAGCAGAGACACTAGTACGGGTCACGGCTACACCTTC.

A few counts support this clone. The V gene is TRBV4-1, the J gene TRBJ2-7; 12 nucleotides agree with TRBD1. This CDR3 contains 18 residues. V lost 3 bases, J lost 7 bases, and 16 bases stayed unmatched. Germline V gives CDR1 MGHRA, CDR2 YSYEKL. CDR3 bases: TGCGCCAGCAGCCAGTACAGAGTTGGGACAGGGGGCATAAGGGAGCAGTACTTC. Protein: CASSQYRVGTGGIREQYF.

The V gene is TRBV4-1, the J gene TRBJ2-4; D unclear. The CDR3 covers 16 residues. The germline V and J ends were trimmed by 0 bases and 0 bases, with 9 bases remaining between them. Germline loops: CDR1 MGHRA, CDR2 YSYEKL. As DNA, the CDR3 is TGCGCCAGCAGCCAAGACGTCGTACTAGCCAAAAACATTCAGTACTTC. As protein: CASSQDVVLAKNIQYF.

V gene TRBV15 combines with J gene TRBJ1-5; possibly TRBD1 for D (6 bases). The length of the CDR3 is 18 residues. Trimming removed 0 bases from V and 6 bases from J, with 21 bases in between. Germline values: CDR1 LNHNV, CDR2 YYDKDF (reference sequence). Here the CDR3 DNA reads TGTGCCACCAGCAGAGAAGGTGGACGTTTGGGGGGCGGTCAGCCCCAGCATTTT. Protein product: CATSREGGRLGGGQPQHF.

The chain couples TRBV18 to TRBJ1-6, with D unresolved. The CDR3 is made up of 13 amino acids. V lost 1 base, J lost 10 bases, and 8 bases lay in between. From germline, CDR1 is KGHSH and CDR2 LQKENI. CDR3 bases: TGTGCCAGCTCACCACACGAAGAATCACCCCTCCACTTT. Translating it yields CASSPHEESPLHF.

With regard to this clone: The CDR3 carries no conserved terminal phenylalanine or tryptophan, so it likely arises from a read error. The CDR3 DNA follows: TGTGCCAGCAGCCGTCTAGCGGCCGCTAACGAGAACATTCAGTACCTC. This gives the protein CASSRLAAANENIQYL. This chain links TRBV7-2 with TRBJ2-4; 7 bases are shared with TRBD2. V lost 5 bases to trimming and J lost 7 bases; unmatched junction nucleotides: 14. The germline V gene has CDR1 SGHTA and CDR2 FQGNSA. This CDR3 contains 16 residues.

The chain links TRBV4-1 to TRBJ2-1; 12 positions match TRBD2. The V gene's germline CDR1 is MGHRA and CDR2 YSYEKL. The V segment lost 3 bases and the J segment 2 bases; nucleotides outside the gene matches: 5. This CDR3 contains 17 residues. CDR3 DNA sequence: TGCGCCAGCAGCCATAGACTAGCGGGAGTAACCTACAATGAGCAGTTCTTC. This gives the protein CASSHRLAGVTYNEQFF.

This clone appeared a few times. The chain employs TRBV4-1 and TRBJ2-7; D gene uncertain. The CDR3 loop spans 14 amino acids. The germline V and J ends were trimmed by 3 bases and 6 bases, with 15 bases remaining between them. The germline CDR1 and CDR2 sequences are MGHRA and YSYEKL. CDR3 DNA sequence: TGCGCCAGCAGCCACCAGGACCCATCCCCCGAGCAGTACTTC. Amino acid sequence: CASSHQDPSPEQYF.

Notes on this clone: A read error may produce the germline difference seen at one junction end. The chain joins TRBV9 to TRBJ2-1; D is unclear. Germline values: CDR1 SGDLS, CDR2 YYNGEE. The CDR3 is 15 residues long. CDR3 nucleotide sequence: TGTGCCAGCAGCACCGGACGGTTTGGGTACAATGAGCAGCTCTTC. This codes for CASSTGRFGYNEQLF.

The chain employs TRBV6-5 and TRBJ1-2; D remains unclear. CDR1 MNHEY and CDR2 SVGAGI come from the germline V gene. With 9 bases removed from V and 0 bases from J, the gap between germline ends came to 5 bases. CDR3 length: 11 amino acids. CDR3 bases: TGTGCCAGTGGCGCTAACTATGGCTACACCTTC. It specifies CASGANYGYTF.

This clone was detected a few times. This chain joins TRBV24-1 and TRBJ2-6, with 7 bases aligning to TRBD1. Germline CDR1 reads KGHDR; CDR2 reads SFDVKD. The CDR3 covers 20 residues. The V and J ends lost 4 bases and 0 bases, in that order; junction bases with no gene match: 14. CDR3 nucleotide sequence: TGTGCCACCAGTGACCCCTCGCGACAGGGTGTGAGCTCTGGGGCCAACGTCCTGACTTTC. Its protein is CATSDPSRQGVSSGANVLTF.